Below are 16 T cell receptor beta chains sequenced from a single sample in a study of identifying expanded T cells in peripheral blood. Clones were sequenced by immunoSEQ multiplex PCR, and TCRdb holds only the in-frame ones, with some missing. The sample holds 84,000 or so clones, about 88% seen once. Input material: blood. These receptor sequences come from a person aged 18 to 70 in good health.

V is TRBV2 and J is TRBJ1-1; possible D gene TRBD1, 6 bases. Trimming cost V 3 bases and J 6 bases, with 11 bases left between them. The V gene's germline CDR1 is SNHLY and CDR2 FYNNEI. CDR3 length: 13 amino acids. CDR3 nucleotides: TGTGCCAGCAGTGAGAAAGAGGGGGCTGAAGCTTTCTTT. It translates to CASSEKEGAEAFF.

The chain recombines TRBV6-5 with TRBJ2-2; no clear D gene. The CDR3 runs to 14 residues. Trimming pared 0 bases from V and 1 base from J, leaving 3 bases between. Germline CDR1 MNHEY, CDR2 SVGAGI. CDR3 sequence reads: CASSYSGNTGELFF. The CDR3, as DNA: TGTGCCAGCAGTTACTCCGGGAACACCGGGGAGCTGTTTTTT.

This chain joins TRBV19 and TRBJ2-1, with 16 bases aligning to TRBD2. V gave up 4 bases and J gave up 8 bases; unmatched junction bases: 8. There are 17 residues in the CDR3. CDR1 is LNHDA and CDR2 is SQIVND in the germline V gene (reference sequence). The CDR3 protein is CASSKPGTSGGAYEQFF. DNA of the CDR3: TGTGCCAGTAGTAAACCAGGGACTAGCGGGGGGGCATATGAGCAGTTCTTC.

The chain couples TRBV18 to TRBJ2-7; D might be TRBD1 or TRBD2, each matching 6 bases. The CDR3 has 15 residues. V was cut by 2 bases and J by 3 bases, with 14 bases left in between. The germline CDR1 and CDR2 sequences are KGHSH and LQKENI. The chain's CDR3 is CASSPWSGASYEQYF. CDR3 DNA sequence: TGTGCCAGCTCACCATGGTCGGGGGCAAGCTACGAGCAGTACTTC.

The chain links TRBV6-5 to TRBJ1-6; D is unclear. Germline values: CDR1 MNHEY, CDR2 SVGAGI. Trimming took off 6 bases at V and 5 bases at J, with 5 bases between the two ends. The CDR3 runs 12 residues. Here the CDR3 DNA reads TGTGCCAGCAGGACTAATAATTCACCCCTCCACTTT. Its protein product is CASRTNNSPLHF.

This clone has a handful of counts. The gene calls are TRBV7-2 and TRBJ1-6; D gene ambiguous. Germline loops: CDR1 SGHTA, CDR2 FQGNSA. CDR3 length: 13 residues. Deletions cut 5 bases from V and 5 bases from J, with 7 bases between. CDR3 DNA sequence: TGTGCCAGCAGCGAGGATCATAATTCACCCCTCCACTTT. The encoded protein is CASSEDHNSPLHF.

This chain links TRBV7-2 with TRBJ2-7, with D possibly TRBD1 on 6 matching bases. Germline lookup yields CDR1 SGHTA and CDR2 FQGNSA. V lost 7 bases and J 1 base, leaving 11 bases between the germline ends. The CDR3 sequence is 13 residues long. The CDR3 is CASKSTGSYEQYF. CDR3 nucleotides: TGTGCCAGCAAGTCCACAGGGTCCTACGAGCAGTACTTC.

The chain combines TRBV5-1 with TRBJ2-3; D uncertain. CDR3 length: 14 residues. CDR1 and CDR2 from the germline V gene are SGHRS and YFSETQ. The germline V and J ends were trimmed by 0 bases and 6 bases, with 11 bases remaining between them. CDR3 DNA sequence: TGCGCCAGCAGCTTGGGTACTCGTGGGGATACGCAGTATTTT. Translation: CASSLGTRGDTQYF.

This clone has a single count. The rearrangement joins TRBV4-1 to TRBJ2-7, with D maybe TRBD1 (6 bases). Trimming cost V 1 base and J 2 bases, with 12 bases left between them. Germline loops: CDR1 MGHRA, CDR2 YSYEKL. This CDR3 has 15 amino acids. CDR3: CASSQGTGLTYEQYF. CDR3 in DNA: TGCGCCAGCAGCCAAGGAACAGGGCTCACCTACGAGCAGTACTTC.

The rearrangement joins TRBV2 to TRBJ2-5, with 14 nucleotides matching TRBD2. CDR1 and CDR2 from the germline V gene are SNHLY and FYNNEI. Trimming took 9 bases from V and 5 from J; bases not matched to a gene: 11. The CDR3 runs 16 residues. CDR3 in DNA: TGTGCCAGGGGGACCGGGACTAGCGGGGGCGGTGAGACCCAGTACTTC. Encoded protein: CARGTGTSGGGETQYF. The complete variable domain, with remaining parts taken from reference TRBV2 and TRBJ2-5, reads EPEVTQTPSHQVTQMGQEVILRCVPISNHLYFYWYRQILGQKVEFLVSFYNNEISEKSEIFDDQFSVERPDGSNFTLKIRSTKLEDSAMYFCARGTGTSGGGETQYFGPGTRLLVL.

The genes are TRBV7-2 and TRBJ2-3, with 14 bases lining up with TRBD2. V lost 5 bases and J lost 6; bases outside the gene matches: 7. The CDR3 spans 16 residues. Germline CDR1 is SGHTA and CDR2 is FQGNSA. CDR3 nucleotide sequence: TGTGCCAGCAGCCCCTTGGGACTAGCGGGAGCGGATACGCAGTATTTT. It specifies CASSPLGLAGADTQYF.

This chain uses TRBV11-3 with TRBJ2-2; D gene uncertain. There are 14 residues in the CDR3. Germline CDR1 reads SGHNT; CDR2 reads YENEEA. The V end lost 1 base, the J end lost 3 bases, and 6 bases lay between the germline ends. CDR3 DNA: TGTGCCAGCAGCTTAGGCCGCGACACCGGGGAGCTGTTTTTT. Protein sequence: CASSLGRDTGELFF.

V is TRBV7-2 and J is TRBJ2-7; D remains ambiguous. Trimming cost V 1 base and J 3 bases, with 10 bases left between them. Germline V gene lookup returns CDR1 SGHTA and CDR2 FQGNSA. The CDR3 runs 14 residues. DNA for the CDR3: TGTGCCAGCAGCTTAGTTTACAGAGGCTACGAGCAGTACTTC. It translates to CASSLVYRGYEQYF. The whole variable domain, filled in from reference TRBV7-2 and TRBJ2-7, reads GAGVSQSPSNKVTEKGKDVELRCDPISGHTALYWYRQSLGQGLEFLIYFQGNSAPDKSGLPSDRFSAERTGGSVSTLTIQRTQQEDSAVYLCASSLVYRGYEQYFGPGTRLTVT.

The V gene is TRBV6-1, the J gene TRBJ2-1; D ambiguous. Deletions cut 3 bases from V and 4 bases from J, with 7 bases between. Germline-derived CDR1 and CDR2 are MNHNS and SASEGT. CDR3 length: 13 residues. CDR3 DNA: TGTGCCAGCAGTGAGGGCCCTTACAATGAGCAGTTCTTC. This translates into CASSEGPYNEQFF.

This chain uses TRBV19 with TRBJ2-3; 7 positions match TRBD2. The length of the CDR3 is 14 residues. V lost 5 bases and J lost 6; bases outside the gene matches: 8. Germline lookup yields CDR1 LNHDA and CDR2 SQIVND (reference sequence). The CDR3 DNA sequence: TGTGCCAGTAGTCGGGAGGAGAGTCTCGATACGCAGTATTTT. It is translated as CASSREESLDTQYF.

This chain connects TRBV4-1 to TRBJ2-7, with TRBD2 as a possible D gene (5 bases). Trimming cost V 0 bases and J 2 bases, with 11 bases left between them. Germline CDR1 reads MGHRA; CDR2 reads YSYEKL. The CDR3 covers 15 residues. The CDR3 DNA reads TGCGCCAGCAGCCAAGAGCGGGCGAGCACCTACGAGCAGTACTTC. Residues: CASSQERASTYEQYF.